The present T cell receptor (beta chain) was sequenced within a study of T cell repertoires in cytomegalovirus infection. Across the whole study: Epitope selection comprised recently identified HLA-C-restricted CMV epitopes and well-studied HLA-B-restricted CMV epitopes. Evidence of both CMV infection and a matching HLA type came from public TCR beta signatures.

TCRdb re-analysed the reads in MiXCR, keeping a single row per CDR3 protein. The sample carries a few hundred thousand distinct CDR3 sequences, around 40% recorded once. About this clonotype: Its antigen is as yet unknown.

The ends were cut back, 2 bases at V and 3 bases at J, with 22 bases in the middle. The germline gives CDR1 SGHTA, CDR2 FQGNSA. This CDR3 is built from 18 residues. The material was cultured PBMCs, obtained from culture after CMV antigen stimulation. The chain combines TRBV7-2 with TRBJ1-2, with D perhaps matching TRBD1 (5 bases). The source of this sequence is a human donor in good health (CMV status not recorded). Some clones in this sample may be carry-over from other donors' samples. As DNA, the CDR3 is TGTGCCAGCAGCTTATGGCAGGGAGTGGGGTCTCGGGACTATGGCTACACCTTC. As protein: CASSLWQGVGSRDYGYTF. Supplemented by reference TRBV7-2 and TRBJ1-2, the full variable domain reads GAGVSQSPSNKVTEKGKDVELRCDPISGHTALYWYRQSLGQGLEFLIYFQGNSAPDKSGLPSDRFSAERTGGSVSTLTIQRTQQEDSAVYLCASSLWQGVGSRDYGYTFGSGTRLTVV.